These 13 T cell receptor beta chains originate from one sample sequenced in a study of CD8+ T cells in alopecia areata (dated by TCRdb to the late 2010s). Receptor amplification or capture employed the immunoSEQ multiplex PCR assay. RNA was extracted from all samples and reverse transcribed into cDNA, which served as template for TCR sequencing. The immuneACCESS repertoire file appears here via TCRdb, limited to in-frame rearrangements. These files lack a portion of the clones; in checked studies, under half of the deficit traces to unresolved V genes, and the cause of the others is not known. The sample profile shows about 140,000 clones; around 62% of them were found once. The biggest ten clones account for 36% of the sample. Material: CD8+ T cells sorted from blood. The source is a human donor in good health.

A single count supports this clone. The V gene is TRBV5-1, the J gene TRBJ2-3; 8 nucleotides line up with TRBD2. Germline loops: CDR1 SGHRS, CDR2 YFSETQ. The CDR3 has 15 amino acids. J gave up 4 bases and V 0 bases, and 4 bases lay outside the gene matches. CDR3 region: CASSLETSDADTQYF. CDR3 nucleotides: TGCGCCAGCAGCTTGGAGACTAGCGACGCAGATACGCAGTATTTT.

V usage is TRBV7-9 and J usage is TRBJ1-5; D is perhaps TRBD1 (5 bases). The CDR3 sequence is 14 residues long. V dropped 8 bases and J dropped 0 bases, with 11 bases sitting between them. Germline V gene lookup returns CDR1 SEHNR and CDR2 FQNEAQ (reference sequence). This chain's CDR3 is CASAPGASNQPQHF. In DNA, the CDR3 is TGTGCCAGCGCCCCCGGGGCTAGCAATCAGCCCCAGCATTTT.

The chain is built from TRBV27 and TRBJ2-5; D unresolved. V was clipped by 2 bases and J by 2 bases, with 9 bases between them. The germline V gene has CDR1 MNHEY and CDR2 SMNVEV (reference sequence). CDR3 length: 14 residues. The CDR3: CASSLTDGQETQYF. The CDR3 DNA reads TGTGCCAGCAGTTTAACGGACGGACAAGAGACCCAGTACTTC.

This clone turned up a few times. The chain carries TRBV5-5 and TRBJ2-1; possibly TRBD2 for D (6 bases). V was pared by 0 bases and J by 6 bases, with 13 bases between. CDR1 and CDR2 (germline): SGHKS, YYEKEE (reference sequence). The CDR3 is 15 amino acids. CDR3 DNA sequence: TGTGCCAGCAGCTTGGCCATCGGGGGAGGCAATGAGCAGTTCTTC. Protein sequence: CASSLAIGGGNEQFF.

The rearrangement joins TRBV2 to TRBJ2-5; tentative D call: TRBD2 (5 bases). Per the germline V gene, CDR1 is SNHLY and CDR2 is FYNNEI. Trimming removed 4 bases at V and 5 bases at J, with 20 bases between. This CDR3 comprises 16 residues. CDR3: CASSGPGSVSVETQYF. Here the CDR3 DNA reads TGTGCCAGCAGTGGTCCGGGGTCGGTCTCTGTGGAGACCCAGTACTTC.

The chain recombines TRBV19 with TRBJ2-2; D is ambiguous. The germline CDR1 and CDR2 sequences are LNHDA and SQIVND (reference sequence). V lost 7 bases and J lost 3, with 9 bases in between. This CDR3 is 13 amino acids long. The CDR3 DNA sequence: TGTGCCAGTACTTGGCAATACACCGGGGAGCTGTTTTTT. It specifies CASTWQYTGELFF. The whole variable domain, filled in from reference TRBV19 and TRBJ2-2, reads DGGITQSPKYLFRKEGQNVTLSCEQNLNHDAMYWYRQDPGQGLRLIYYSQIVNDFQKGDIAEGYSVSREKKESFPLTVTSAQKNPTAFYLCASTWQYTGELFFGEGSRLTVL.

The rearrangement uses TRBV4-2 and TRBJ2-7; 7 bases align to TRBD1. The ends lost 3 bases at V and 2 bases at J; junction bases unmatched: 4. Germline V gene lookup returns CDR1 LGHNA and CDR2 YNFKEQ. The CDR3 loop spans 14 amino acids. CDR3 protein: CASSHQTGTYEQYF. The DNA for the CDR3 is TGTGCCAGCAGCCATCAGACAGGGACCTACGAGCAGTACTTC.

V gene TRBV14 combines with J gene TRBJ2-7; D is ambiguous. The germline gives CDR1 SGHDN, CDR2 FVKESK. V was clipped by 0 bases and J by 1 base, with 10 bases between them. The CDR3 is 15 amino acids. CDR3 DNA sequence: TGTGCCAGCAGCCAAGATTCCCTGGAGTCCTACGAGCAGTACTTC. It is translated as CASSQDSLESYEQYF.

The gene calls are TRBV19 and TRBJ2-3, with 7 positions matching TRBD2. Germline V gene lookup returns CDR1 LNHDA and CDR2 SQIVND (reference sequence). V dropped 6 bases and J dropped 0; count of bases not matched to a gene: 6. This CDR3 has 15 amino acids. As DNA, the CDR3 is TGTGCCAGTAGAGAATTTAGCGGGAGCACAGATACGCAGTATTTT. Protein: CASREFSGSTDTQYF.

This clone was counted a few times. The chain has TRBV15 and TRBJ2-7; 12 nucleotides align to TRBD2. Germline-derived CDR1 and CDR2 are LNHNV and YYDKDF (reference sequence). This CDR3 spans 18 amino acids. J was trimmed by 0 bases and V by 0 bases; bases with no gene match: 6. CDR3 nucleotides: TGTGCCACCAGCAGAGAACTAGCGGGAGGAGACGGCTCCTACGAGCAGTACTTC. It specifies CATSRELAGGDGSYEQYF. The complete variable domain, with remaining parts taken from reference TRBV15 and TRBJ2-7, reads DAMVIQNPRYQVTQFGKPVTLSCSQTLNHNVMYWYQQKSSQAPKLLFHYYDKDFNNEADTPDNFQSRRPNTSFCFLDIRSPGLGDTAMYLCATSRELAGGDGSYEQYFGPGTRLTVT.

Here the CDR3 DNA reads TGTGCCAGCACCGGGAGGAGGGTGAGGAGTGAAGCTTTCTTT. It codes for CASTGRRVRSEAFF. The gene calls are TRBV5-6 and TRBJ1-1; D uncertain. Germline-derived CDR1 and CDR2 are SGHDT and YYEEEE. Trimming shortened V by 6 bases and J by 7 bases, and 19 bases separated the two germline ends. This CDR3 contains 14 residues.

A few counts support this clone. The V and J genes are TRBV6-5 and TRBJ1-2; 7 positions agree with TRBD1. The CDR3 runs to 14 residues. V lost 5 bases, J lost 4 bases, and 7 bases stayed unmatched. The germline CDR1 and CDR2 sequences are MNHEY and SVGAGI. CDR3 nucleotides: TGTGCCAGCAGTCCCGGAACAGGGGTCTATGGCTACACCTTC. Translating gives CASSPGTGVYGYTF.

The chain uses TRBV4-1 and TRBJ2-1; 14 bases fit TRBD2. This CDR3 is 18 amino acids long. Trimming took 1 base from V and 8 from J; bases not matched to a gene: 10. From germline, CDR1 is MGHRA and CDR2 YSYEKL. The CDR3 DNA follows: TGCGCCAGCAGCCAAGTCGGGACTAGCGGGGGCCCCACCGATGAGCAGTTCTTC. It encodes CASSQVGTSGGPTDEQFF.